Listed below are T cell receptor beta chains from one sample, sequenced in a study of OX40 agonist ivuxolimab in advanced cancers. Generated by immunoSEQ multiplex PCR, the TCRdb table keeps only in-frame clones and is missing some. This sample has 30,000 to 45,000 clones, with approximately 78% found just once. The input for sequencing was CD4+ or CD8+ T cells sorted from blood, taken in a trial of the OX40 agonist ivuxolimab. The receptors here all came from an adult with an advanced solid tumor such as melanoma, head and neck, liver or kidney cancer. Each CDR3 is given with its conserved first and last residue. D genes are given only for firm matches. The listing skips clone size in some rows; elsewhere it reads once, few, many or a size class.

>TRBJ2-7|TRBV27|NA|NA
TGTGCCAGCAGTTCCCTTCCGTTGTACGAGCAGTACTTC
CASSSLPLYEQYF
>TRBJ1-2|TRBV28|NA|NA
TGTGCCAGCAGTTTACTACCGGAGGGCTACACCTTC
CASSLLPEGYTF
>TRBJ2-7|TRBV7-9|NA|NA
TGTGCCAGCAGCTTACTTGGCGGATCCTACGAGCAGTACTTC
CASSLLGGSYEQYF
>TRBJ2-3|TRBV7-2|NA|TRBD1
TGTGCCAGCACCCCCCGGACAGGTCCCACAGATACGCAGTATTTT
CASTPRTGPTDTQYF
>TRBJ1-1|TRBV7-3|NA|NA
TGTGCCAGCAGCTTATACACAGGACATAACTTAGGGCAAGCTTTCTTT
CASSLYTGHNLGQAFF
>TRBJ2-1|TRBV12-5|NA|TRBD1
TGTGCTAGTGGTTTGGTACTTTCCAGAACAGGGGGTCTGCCGCCGTACAATGAGCAGTTCTTC
CASGLVLSRTGGLPPYNEQFF
>TRBJ1-2|TRBV28|once|NA
TGTGCCAGCAGTTTACAGGGGCGGAACTATGGCTACACCTTC
CASSLQGRNYGYTF
>TRBJ2-7|TRBV11-2|NA|TRBD2
TGTGCCAGCAGCTTATCCGTGCGGGAGGGCCCCTCCTCCTACGAGCAGTACTTC
CASSLSVREGPSSYEQYF
>TRBJ1-1|TRBV5-4|NA|TRBD1
TGTGCCAGCAGCGCAAGACAGGGACAGAACACTGAAGCTTTCTTT
CASSARQGQNTEAFF
>TRBJ2-2|TRBV7-9|NA|TRBD2
TGTGCCAGCTGGAGTAGCGGGAGCCGGGAGCTGTTTTTT
CASWSSGSRELFF
>TRBJ1-5|TRBV19|NA|TRBD1
TGTGCCAGTAGTATCGGACAGGGTCCCCAGCCCCAGCATTTT
CASSIGQGPQPQHF
>TRBJ2-2|TRBV10-2|NA|NA
TGCGCCAGCAGTGATGGTTGGCTCCACACCGGGGAGCTGTTTTTT
CASSDGWLHTGELFF
>TRBJ2-2|TRBV11-2|NA|NA
TGTGCCAGCACCCACACGCGGGGGAACACCGGGGAGCTGTTTTTT
CASTHTRGNTGELFF
>TRBJ1-5|TRBV2|NA|NA
TGTGCCAGCGGGGAGGGTCCAGGGGACCTTAGCAATCAGCCCCAGCATTTT
CASGEGPGDLSNQPQHF
>TRBJ2-5|TRBV7-9|NA|NA
TGTGCCAGCAGCTTTAGGGGGGGGTCAGAGACCCAGTACTTC
CASSFRGGSETQYF
>TRBJ1-1|TRBV5-5|few|TRBD1
TGTGCCAGCAGTTTTTCCGGGACAGCTATGAACACTGAAGCTTTCTTT
CASSFSGTAMNTEAFF
>TRBJ2-5|TRBV4-1|NA|NA
TGCGCCAGCAGCCAAGAACATCCGGCAACTCCGATCCAGTACTTC
CASSQEHPATPIQYF
>TRBJ1-1|TRBV6-4|NA|NA
TGTGCCAGCACAGGTGTAATCGACAGGTCTTCCATGAACACTGAAGCTTTCTTT
CASTGVIDRSSMNTEAFF
>TRBJ1-4|TRBV7-8|NA|TRBD1
TGTGCCAGCAGCTCGACCGGGACAGGGGATGAAAAACTGTTTTTT
CASSSTGTGDEKLFF
>TRBJ2-5|TRBV18|NA|NA
TGTGCCAGCTCACCAGAAGAGACCCAGTACTTC
CASSPEETQYF
>TRBJ2-5|TRBV5-4|NA|NA
TGTGCCAGCAGCTTAGGCCCATTCAACGGCGGGGAGACCCAGTACTTC
CASSLGPFNGGETQYF
>TRBJ1-2|TRBV7-9|NA|TRBD1
TGTGCCAGCAGCTTATCAGGGGGATCGAACTATGGCTACACCTTC
CASSLSGGSNYGYTF
>TRBJ1-4|TRBV19|NA|NA
TGTGCCAGCCAAACCCCGGGCAGGGCGGCGGAAAAACTGTTTTTT
CASQTPGRAAEKLFF
>TRBJ2-5|TRBV27|once|NA
TGTGCCAGCAGTCTGGGGGTTCAAGAGACCCAGTACTTC
CASSLGVQETQYF
>TRBJ1-5|TRBV28|NA|NA
TGTGCCAGCAGTTCCGGCACGACAGATAGCAATCAGCCCCAGCATTTT
CASSSGTTDSNQPQHF
>TRBJ1-2|TRBV4-1|NA|NA
TGCGCCAGCAGCCACCACAAGGAACAAGGGTTTTTGGGCTACACCTTC
CASSHHKEQGFLGYTF
>TRBJ2-1|TRBV6-5|NA|NA
TGTGCCAGCAGTTTTTCCGGGACTGCCGGAATAGGTGAGCAGTTCTTC
CASSFSGTAGIGEQFF
>TRBJ2-6|TRBV5-6|NA|TRBD1
TGTGCCAGCAAGAAAACACAGGGGGCATATGGGGCCAACGTCCTGACTTTC
CASKKTQGAYGANVLTF
>TRBJ1-2|TRBV27|NA|NA
TGTGCCAGCAGTTTAGGACAGAACTATGGCTACACCTTC
CASSLGQNYGYTF
>TRBJ2-7|TRBV4-1|NA|TRBD2
TGCGCCAGCAGCCAAACGGTCCGGGGCGGGGGATCCTACGAGCAGTACTTC
CASSQTVRGGGSYEQYF
>TRBJ1-1|TRBV7-3|NA|NA
TGTGCCAGCAGCCCCCGGTCGGAGAACACTGAAGCTTTCTTT
CASSPRSENTEAFF
>TRBJ2-1|TRBV27|NA|TRBD2
TGTGCCAGCAGTTTGGGCTTTCCTAGGACTAGCCCGAGGAATGAGCAGTTCTTC
CASSLGFPRTSPRNEQFF
>TRBJ2-7|TRBV7-3|NA|NA
TGTGCCAGCAGCCTGTCGGGGGCGGGACCCTACGAGCAGTACTTC
CASSLSGAGPYEQYF
>TRBJ2-2|TRBV5-4|few|NA
TGTGCCAGCAGCCGGGGGCTGCGAGGTACCGGGGAGCTGTTTTTT
CASSRGLRGTGELFF
>TRBJ1-5|TRBV7-2|few|NA
TGTGCCAGCAGCTACCTGCATGGGGGCAATCAGCCCCAGCATTTT
CASSYLHGGNQPQHF
>TRBJ1-2|TRBV10-3|NA|TRBD1
TGTGCCATCAGTGAAAGTGGGGCAAGGACAGGGGTGGTCTATGGCTACACCTTC
CAISESGARTGVVYGYTF
>TRBJ1-4|TRBV6-1|NA|NA
TGTGCCAGCAGTGAGTCAACAGGATGGGAAAAACTGTTTTTT
CASSESTGWEKLFF
>TRBJ2-6|TRBV6-5|once|TRBD1
TGTGCCAGCAGAGGACAGGGGTTTGGGGCCAACGTCCTGACTTTC
CASRGQGFGANVLTF
>TRBJ1-3|TRBV19|NA|TRBD1
TGTGCCAGTAGTCGAGACGGACAGGCGGGAAACACCATATATTTT
CASSRDGQAGNTIYF
>TRBJ1-1|TRBV5-7|NA|NA
TGTGCCAGCAGCTTGGGGCAGGGGAAGCGGGTAGTGGTGAACACTGAAGCTTTCTTT
CASSLGQGKRVVVNTEAFF
>TRBJ2-1|TRBV5-1|NA|NA
TGCGCCAGCAGCTTAAATTACAATGAGCAGTTCTTC
CASSLNYNEQFF
>TRBJ2-3|TRBV7-9|NA|TRBD1
TGTGCCAGCAGCCGGGACAGGGGTAATACGCAGTATTTT
CASSRDRGNTQYF
>TRBJ1-5|TRBV6-9|NA|NA
TGTGCCAGCAGTGGGACACCTTATAGCAATCAGCCCCAGCATTTT
CASSGTPYSNQPQHF
>TRBJ2-3|TRBV7-3|NA|NA
TGTGCCAGCAGCTTCGGGGACGGGGAAAGCACAGATACGCAGTATTTT
CASSFGDGESTDTQYF
>TRBJ2-3|TRBV11-3|NA|NA
TGTGCCAGCAGCCTAGAGGGCCTAGGAGGCACAGATACGCAGTATTTT
CASSLEGLGGTDTQYF
>TRBJ2-7|TRBV28|NA|NA
TGTGCCAGCAGTTTTCACAGGGATCCCTACGAGCAGTACTTC
CASSFHRDPYEQYF
>TRBJ1-6|TRBV30|NA|NA
TGTGCCTGGGGTGCCGGGTATAATTCACCCCTCCACTTT
CAWGAGYNSPLHF
>TRBJ1-2|TRBV27|few|TRBD1
TGTGCCAGCAGTCCTTCGGGACAGACTTCATTCTATGGCTACACCTTC
CASSPSGQTSFYGYTF
>TRBJ2-2|TRBV25-1|few|TRBD2
TGTGCCAGCAGCGACCCGGGACTAGCGGGAGCCGGGGAGCTGTTTTTT
CASSDPGLAGAGELFF
>TRBJ2-3|TRBV5-6|NA|TRBD1
TGTGCCAGCAGCGGGACAGGGGGCGCAGATACGCAGTATTTT
CASSGTGGADTQYF
>TRBJ2-7|TRBV9|NA|NA
TGTGCCAGCAGCGTAACGGACAGCTTGACCTACGAGCAGTACTTC
CASSVTDSLTYEQYF
>TRBJ2-3|TRBV29-1|NA|TRBD2
TGCAGCGTTGAAGGGGCGGGGGGGAGTCCAGATACGCAGTATTTT
CSVEGAGGSPDTQYF